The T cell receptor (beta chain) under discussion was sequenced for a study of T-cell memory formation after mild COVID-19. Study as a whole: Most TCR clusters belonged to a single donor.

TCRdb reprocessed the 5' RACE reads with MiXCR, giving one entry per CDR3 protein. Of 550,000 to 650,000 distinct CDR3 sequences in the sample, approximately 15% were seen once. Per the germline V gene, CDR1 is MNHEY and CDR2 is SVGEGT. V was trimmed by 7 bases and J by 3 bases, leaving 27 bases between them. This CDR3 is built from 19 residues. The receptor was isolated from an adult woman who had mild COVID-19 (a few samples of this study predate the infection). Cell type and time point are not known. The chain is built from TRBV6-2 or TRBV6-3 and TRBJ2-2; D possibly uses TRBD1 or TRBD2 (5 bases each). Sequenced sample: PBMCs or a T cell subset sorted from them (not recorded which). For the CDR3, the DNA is TGTGCCAGCACCCGACCCACCGGACGACCCGGGGCCGACACCGGGGAGCTGTTTTTT. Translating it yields CASTRPTGRPGADTGELFF.